This passage covers 28 T cell receptor beta chains from one sample sequenced in a study of blood T cell repertoires in COVID-19. TCRdb's copy holds only in-frame clones and misses some; the assay was immunoSEQ multiplex PCR. This table holds approximately 50,000 clones, more than 75% found once. The sequenced sample consisted of peripheral blood. Receptors originate from a man in his forties or fifties with active COVID-19.

V usage is TRBV24-1 and J usage is TRBJ1-1, with 8 bases lining up with TRBD1. The CDR3 sequence is 15 residues long. J was trimmed by 1 base and V by 3 bases; bases with no gene match: 3. Germline V gene lookup returns CDR1 KGHDR and CDR2 SFDVKD. The CDR3 reads CATSDPGTGNTEAFF. The CDR3 DNA follows: TGTGCCACCAGTGATCCAGGGACAGGGAACACTGAAGCTTTCTTT.

Here the CDR3 reads CASSVERQRHTGELFF. Here the CDR3 DNA reads TGTGCCAGCAGCGTAGAAAGGCAGCGGCACACCGGGGAGCTGTTTTTT. This chain joins TRBV9 and TRBJ2-2, with D perhaps TRBD2 (5 bases). V lost 0 bases and J 3 bases, leaving 12 bases between the germline ends. Germline V gene data show CDR1 as SGDLS and CDR2 as YYNGEE. CDR3 length: 16 amino acids.

The rearrangement joins TRBV4-1 to TRBJ1-1; D is perhaps TRBD1 (6 bases). Germline CDR1 is MGHRA and CDR2 is YSYEKL. Between the trimmed V and J ends, which lost 5 bases and 6 bases, there was a span of 19 bases. The CDR3 has 15 residues. CDR3 nucleotide sequence: TGCGCCAGCAGCTTAGGGGGAACGGCGGGGGCTGAAGCTTTCTTT. This codes for CASSLGGTAGAEAFF.

V is TRBV3-1 (or the pseudogene TRBV3-2) and J is TRBJ1-2; 7 nucleotides line up with TRBD1. Per germline, CDR1 LGHDT and CDR2 YNNKEL (reference sequence). V trimming: 1 base; J trimming: 7 bases; junction bases outside the gene matches: 0. The CDR3 contains 12 residues. CDR3: CASSQGQGGYTF. DNA for the CDR3: TGTGCCAGCAGCCAAGGACAGGGTGGCTACACCTTC.

The V gene is TRBV11-3, the J gene TRBJ2-2, with 10 nucleotides matching TRBD1. This CDR3 comprises 15 residues. Trimming took 6 bases from V and 5 from J; bases not matched to a gene: 6. Germline V gene lookup returns CDR1 SGHNT and CDR2 YENEEA. The CDR3 protein is CASSHGQGDTGELFF. DNA of the CDR3: TGTGCCAGCAGTCATGGACAGGGGGATACCGGGGAGCTGTTTTTT.

The chain is built from TRBV19 and TRBJ1-1; 9 nucleotides agree with TRBD1. This CDR3 is 23 amino acids long. CDR1 and CDR2 from the germline V gene are LNHDA and SQIVND (reference sequence). The V gene end was trimmed by 0 bases and the J gene end by 0 bases; junction bases not matched to a gene: 23. DNA of the CDR3: TGTGCCAGTAGTATAGAGGGGAGGGACCCGGGACAGGGCCGCGGCGGGATGAACACTGAAGCTTTCTTT. This encodes CASSIEGRDPGQGRGGMNTEAFF.

This chain's CDR3 is CATSDPRLGEAYEQYF. The CDR3 bases are TGTGCCACCAGTGATCCTCGACTGGGTGAAGCCTACGAGCAGTACTTC. This chain joins TRBV24-1 and TRBJ2-7, with D unclear. V lost 3 bases, J lost 2 bases, and 16 bases lay in between. The CDR3 sequence is 16 residues long. Per germline, CDR1 KGHDR and CDR2 SFDVKD.

Of note for this clone: Other DNA sequences of this sample code for an identical CDR3. This chain joins TRBV6-5 and TRBJ2-7, with D possibly matching TRBD2 (5 bases). The germline V gene encodes CDR1 MNHEY and CDR2 SVGAGI. V dropped 0 bases and J dropped 5 bases, with 8 bases sitting between them. The length of the CDR3 is 13 residues. The CDR3 DNA is TGTGCCAGCAGTTACTCGAGGGCTAACGAGCAGTACTTC. Translating gives CASSYSRANEQYF.

The rearrangement uses TRBV5-1 and TRBJ1-1; a possible D gene is TRBD1 (6 bases). Looked up from germline, CDR1 is SGHRS and CDR2 is YFSETQ. The CDR3 is 15 residues long. The ends were cut back, 4 bases at V and 0 bases at J, with 13 bases in the middle. The CDR3 DNA sequence: TGCGCCAGCAGCACGAACGGACAGATGAACACTGAAGCTTTCTTT. Translated: CASSTNGQMNTEAFF.

This clone was counted between two and nine times. The chain joins TRBV3-1 (or the pseudogene TRBV3-2) to TRBJ1-3; D not certain. Germline CDR1 LGHDT, CDR2 YNNKEL (reference sequence). CDR3 size: 13 residues. V was shortened by 0 bases and J by 14 bases, with 14 bases between the two germline ends. CDR3 loop: CASSQDVAFGLYF. As DNA, the CDR3 is TGTGCCAGCAGCCAAGATGTCGCCTTCGGTTTATATTTT.

This sequence joins TRBV2 and TRBJ2-1; 10 positions match TRBD2. Trimming took 4 bases from V and 1 from J; bases not matched to a gene: 4. CDR3 size: 16 residues. Germline loops: CDR1 SNHLY, CDR2 FYNNEI. The CDR3 bases are TGTGCCAGCAGTGGGACTAGCGGACGGTCCTACAATGAGCAGTTCTTC. Its translation is CASSGTSGRSYNEQFF.

This chain links TRBV29-1 with TRBJ1-2, with 9 nucleotides matching TRBD1. After removal of 4 bases from V and 8 bases from J, the junction contained 8 bases not matched to a gene. Germline assignment: CDR1 SQVTM and CDR2 ANQGSEA. This CDR3 contains 13 residues. This CDR3 is CSVGGQGRGGYTF. Here the CDR3 DNA reads TGCAGCGTTGGGGGACAGGGAAGGGGCGGCTACACCTTC.

The V call is TRBV11-2, the J call TRBJ1-1; D uncertain. Germline V lookup: CDR1 SGHAT, CDR2 FQNNGV. The ends were cut back, 4 bases at V and 5 bases at J, with 11 bases in the middle. This CDR3 has 13 amino acids. The CDR3 reads CASSSQGGTEAFF. The CDR3, as DNA: TGTGCCAGCAGCTCACAAGGAGGGACTGAAGCTTTCTTT. Variable domain in full (rest from reference TRBV11-2 and TRBJ1-1): EAGVAQSPRYKIIEKRQSVAFWCNPISGHATLYWYQQILGQGPKLLIQFQNNGVVDDSQLPKDRFSAERLKGVDSTLKIQPAKLEDSAVYLCASSSQGGTEAFFGQGTRLTVV.

V gene TRBV6-6 combines with J gene TRBJ2-7, with a weak D call TRBD1 (6 bases). Trimming took 0 bases from V and 4 from J, leaving 10 bases between them. From germline, CDR1 is MNHNY and CDR2 SVGAGI (reference sequence). The CDR3 runs to 14 residues. This CDR3 is CASSYSIGGYEQYF. CDR3 nucleotide sequence: TGTGCCAGCAGTTACTCGATAGGGGGTTACGAGCAGTACTTC.

The gene calls are TRBV5-1 and TRBJ1-2; D is undetermined. The ends were cut back, 1 base at V and 2 bases at J, with 12 bases in the middle. The germline CDR1 and CDR2 sequences are SGHRS and YFSETQ. The CDR3 runs 15 residues. The CDR3 reads CASSLTVGGNYGYTF. The CDR3 nucleotides are TGCGCCAGCAGCTTGACGGTGGGCGGGAACTATGGCTACACCTTC.

The CDR3 bases are TGTGCCAGCAGCTTAGTATCGGCCGGGGAGCTGTTTTTT. Its protein product is CASSLVSAGELFF. The rearrangement joins TRBV11-3 to TRBJ2-2; no clear D gene. The V end was cut by 1 base, the J end by 6 bases, with 6 bases between. CDR3 length: 13 residues. The germline gives CDR1 SGHNT, CDR2 YENEEA.

This CDR3 is CASSYLLGGLGTEAFF. As DNA, the CDR3 is TGTGCCAGCAGTTACCTCCTGGGGGGGTTGGGTACTGAAGCTTTCTTT. V gene TRBV6-2 or TRBV6-3 combines with J gene TRBJ1-1, with D perhaps matching TRBD1 (5 bases). V shed 2 bases and J shed 5 bases, with 18 bases lying between them. The CDR3 has 16 amino acids. CDR1 is MNHEY and CDR2 is SVGEGT in the germline V gene.

The chain couples TRBV5-4 to TRBJ2-3; D is uncertain. The V and J ends lost 1 base and 3 bases respectively, with 3 bases between them. The germline V gene encodes CDR1 SGHNT and CDR2 YYREEE (reference sequence). This CDR3 spans 12 amino acids. For the CDR3, the DNA is TGTGCCAGCAGCTTGTCAACAGATACGCAGTATTTT. Protein: CASSLSTDTQYF.

This clone was counted once. CDR3 sequence (DNA): TGCGCCAGCAGCGGACTAGCTAAAGCCACAGATACGCAGTATTTT. Protein product: CASSGLAKATDTQYF. J is TRBJ2-3 and V is TRBV4-3; 8 bases match TRBD2. Germline loops: CDR1 LGHNA, CDR2 YSLEER. The CDR3 consists of 15 residues. V lost 5 bases, J lost 2 bases, and 6 bases stayed unmatched.

The chain links TRBV6-5 to TRBJ2-7; 9 bases agree with TRBD2. Trimming removed 2 bases from V and 2 bases from J; junction bases left unmatched: 4. This CDR3 is built from 15 residues. CDR1 is MNHEY, CDR2 SVGAGI, per germline. Here the CDR3 reads CASSYAASGAYEQYF. CDR3 in DNA: TGTGCCAGCAGTTACGCGGCTAGCGGGGCCTACGAGCAGTACTTC.

This chain connects TRBV6-2 or TRBV6-3 to TRBJ2-7; 7 positions agree with TRBD2. Germline CDR1 MNHEY, CDR2 SVGEGT. With V trimmed by 4 bases and J by 7 bases, 7 bases remained unmatched. There are 13 residues in the CDR3. This CDR3 is CASSFRDYMEQYF. In nucleotides, the CDR3 is TGTGCCAGCAGTTTCCGGGACTACATGGAGCAGTACTTC.

The chain combines TRBV9 with TRBJ1-4; D not certain. Germline V gene lookup returns CDR1 SGDLS and CDR2 YYNGEE. V dropped 4 bases and J dropped 5 bases, with 12 bases sitting between them. The CDR3 runs 14 residues. The CDR3 region has the DNA TGTGCCAGCAGCTTCCGCGCAGGAAATGAAAAACTGTTTTTT. Protein product: CASSFRAGNEKLFF.

The V and J genes are TRBV24-1 and TRBJ1-2, with D hard to call. Germline V gene sequence: CDR1 KGHDR, CDR2 SFDVKD. The CDR3 is made up of 13 amino acids. Between the trimmed V and J ends, which lost 5 bases and 8 bases, there was a span of 14 bases. The CDR3: CATSGTNSRGYTF. In DNA form, the CDR3 reads TGTGCCACCAGTGGAACAAACAGTCGAGGCTACACCTTC.

The gene calls are TRBV9 and TRBJ2-5, with 11 bases matching TRBD2. V was pared by 0 bases and J by 3 bases, with 10 bases of the junction left unmatched. Germline lookup yields CDR1 SGDLS and CDR2 YYNGEE. This CDR3 has 18 residues. This CDR3 reads CASSVEGSGGAREETQYF. In nucleotides, the CDR3 is TGTGCCAGCAGCGTAGAAGGTAGCGGGGGGGCGCGAGAAGAGACCCAGTACTTC.

V gene TRBV11-2 combines with J gene TRBJ1-2; 7 bases are a match to TRBD1. This CDR3 region has 14 residues. CDR1 is SGHAT and CDR2 is FQNNGV in the germline V gene. J lost 3 bases, V lost 5 bases, and 6 bases had no gene match. Here the CDR3 DNA reads TGTGCCAGCAGCCCTGGGACAGTTGACTATGGCTACACCTTC. Its translation is CASSPGTVDYGYTF.

The rearrangement links TRBV28 to TRBJ2-7; 7 bases agree with TRBD2. The CDR3 totals 14 residues. Trimming took 5 bases from V and 2 from J; bases not matched to a gene: 6. CDR1 MDHEN and CDR2 SYDVKM come from the germline V gene. The CDR3 reads CASSQAGPPYEQYF. DNA of the CDR3: TGTGCCAGCAGTCAAGCGGGACCCCCCTACGAGCAGTACTTC.

V usage is TRBV27 and J usage is TRBJ2-1; D unresolved. Germline CDR1 and CDR2: MNHEY and SMNVEV (reference sequence). Trimming removed 5 bases at V and 6 bases at J, with 20 bases between. The CDR3 is made up of 16 amino acids. The CDR3 DNA sequence: TGTGCCAGCAGTCCGCGGTTTCGGCAGTTAGCCAATGAGCAGTTCTTC. This codes for CASSPRFRQLANEQFF.

In its sample, this clone was seen once. This chain links TRBV5-4 with TRBJ2-1; D is unresolved. The V and J ends lost 3 bases and 1 base respectively, with 5 bases between them. The CDR3 totals 13 residues. Looked up from germline, CDR1 is SGHNT and CDR2 is YYREEE (reference sequence). The CDR3 nucleotides read TGTGCCAGCAGCTCGGTTTCCTACAATGAGCAGTTCTTC. Translation: CASSSVSYNEQFF.